This T cell receptor (beta chain) was sequenced during a study of T cells after yellow fever vaccination. Study findings and constraints: Most clones from primary vaccination resurfaced after the booster (around 95% CD4, more than 75% CD8).

This clonotype appeared many times. Its antigen is still unknown. TCRdb independently ran MiXCR on the 5' RACE reads; one entry per CDR3 protein. This repertoire shows some 350,000 distinct CDR3 sequences, roughly 4% found once; its top ten account for less than 25%. This CDR3 comprises 14 residues. From germline, CDR1 is SGHVS and CDR2 FNYEAQ. Between the trimmed V and J ends, which lost 2 bases and 0 bases, there was a span of 7 bases. Sample: PBMCs, taken 5 days after the yellow fever booster vaccination. The chain combines TRBV7-6 with TRBJ1-1; maybe TRBD1 (5 bases). The TCR was taken from a man younger than 35 who received the YFV17D yellow fever vaccine. This CDR3 is CASSLMGLNTEAFF. The CDR3 nucleotides read TGTGCCAGCAGCTTAATGGGACTGAACACTGAAGCTTTCTTT. Full variable domain (rest looked up from reference TRBV7-6 and TRBJ1-1): GAGVSQSPRYKVTKRGQDVALRCDPISGHVSLYWYRQALGQGPEFLTYFNYEAQQDKSGLPNDRFSAERPEGSISTLTIQRTEQRDSAMYRCASSLMGLNTEAFFGQGTRLTVV.